Listed below are T cell receptor beta chains from one sample, sequenced in a study of blood T cell repertoires in COVID-19. Sequenced by immunoSEQ multiplex PCR; TCRdb stores in-frame clones only, minus some. Among roughly 230,000 clones listed, approximately 80% were seen once. The sample consisted of PBMCs or T cells enriched from blood (not recorded which). These receptors all stem from a woman between 55 and 75 years old who had recovered from COVID-19. Both conserved end residues are trimmed from each CDR3. The order of the fields is V gene, J gene, D gene, clone size, CDR3 protein. A D gene is named only where the DNA matches it firmly. Rows may omit the clone size; those that give it use once, few, many or a size class.

TRBV2,TRBJ2-1,TRBD2,.,ASSDGLAGYNEQF
TRBV7-9,TRBJ1-2,.,.,ASSPPGWTYGYT
TRBV6-4,TRBJ1-1,.,.,ASSDSPDSMNTEAF
TRBV12-2,TRBJ2-7,.,few,ASRPPTGQTYEQY
TRBV10-3,TRBJ1-1,.,.,AIVGQTNTEAF
TRBV7-9,TRBJ2-1,TRBD1,.,ASSLGGQPEQF
TRBV7-2,TRBJ1-4,.,.,ASSPRAWRANEKLF
TRBV10-3,TRBJ2-7,TRBD1,.,AISEPNRGPAYEQY
TRBV5-1,TRBJ1-2,.,once,ASSLGSAGGYT
TRBV7-9,TRBJ1-3,.,.,ASSLGQRNTIY
TRBV9,TRBJ1-6,TRBD1,.,ASSASGQAVSPLH
TRBV7-9,TRBJ2-1,.,.,ASSRPEGTEQF
TRBV5-8,TRBJ2-7,.,.,ASTTWTAEQY
TRBV27,TRBJ2-7,.,.,ASSLRPAGGTYEQY
TRBV10-3,TRBJ2-7,TRBD2,.,AIRIAGSSGGAYEQY
TRBV11-3,TRBJ1-1,.,few,ASSLGRGTGRDTEAF
TRBV4-3,TRBJ2-7,.,.,ASSRGDYRVLYEQY
TRBV6-5,TRBJ1-2,TRBD1,.,ASSSSQGARDGYT
TRBV19,TRBJ2-7,TRBD1,.,ASTRSGGSYEQY
TRBV5-1,TRBJ2-1,TRBD2,.,ASSLGAGGPSGGNEQF
TRBV7-6,TRBJ1-1,TRBD1,few,ASSGGQQNTEAF
TRBV7-9,TRBJ2-1,TRBD2,.,ASSLVSSGRDEQF
TRBV4-2,TRBJ2-5,TRBD2,.,ASSPLSAGVVETQY
TRBV6-5,TRBJ1-2,TRBD1,few,ASSYGQGAPYGYT
TRBV4-3,TRBJ2-1,TRBD1,once,ASSQDLGTGGNEQF
TRBV30,TRBJ1-2,.,.,AWTPERLPNYGYT
TRBV2,TRBJ2-6,TRBD2,.,ASRSAGGSGANVLT
TRBV19,TRBJ1-2,TRBD1,.,ASSKTGDSVDYGYT
TRBV7-6,TRBJ2-2,TRBD1,few,ASSFTGGFNTGELF
TRBV11-2,TRBJ1-1,TRBD1,.,ASSSTRDRGWWTEAF
TRBV3-1/TRBV3-2,TRBJ2-1,TRBD2,.,ASSLGTSAYNEQF
TRBV5-1,TRBJ1-6,.,.,ASSLDANSPLH
TRBV7-6,TRBJ2-7,.,.,ASSLSGQQYYEQY
TRBV7-9,TRBJ2-3,TRBD2,.,ASSITGGPPDTQY
TRBV19,TRBJ2-1,.,.,ASSGDTSNEQF
TRBV5-1,TRBJ1-6,.,once,ASSLEGQLQGYNSPLH
TRBV6-5,TRBJ2-7,TRBD1,.,ASSPRTGSYEQY
TRBV18,TRBJ2-3,.,.,ASSGTGNRAADLTDTQY
TRBV14,TRBJ1-1,.,.,ASSQGLGGDTEAF
TRBV27,TRBJ1-3,TRBD1,few,ASSLYPGQEPGNTIY
TRBV6-2/TRBV6-3,TRBJ2-1,TRBD2,.,ASSYPKTSGSYNEQF